This TCR beta chain was documented in a study of OX40 agonist ivuxolimab in advanced cancers. The CDR3 runs 16 residues. The germline gives CDR1 KGHSH, CDR2 LQKENI. J lost 7 bases, V lost 3 bases, and 14 bases had no gene match. The data were produced by immunoSEQ multiplex PCR, yet TCRdb's version contains in-frame clones alone and is incomplete. The sample lists 100,000 or so clones, less than 90% occurring once. Overall study findings and caveats: Researchers report that CD8+ T cells had, on average, more expanded clones than CD4+.

Comments on this clone: The antigen is not known.

The rearrangement uses TRBV18 and TRBJ1-1, with 7 bases matching TRBD1. The source was CD4+ or CD8+ T cells sorted from blood, collected in a trial of the OX40 agonist ivuxolimab. The receptor was isolated from an adult with an advanced solid tumor such as melanoma, head and neck, liver or kidney cancer. CDR3 residues: CASSPPGQGDRGEAFF. Written as DNA, the CDR3 is TGTGCCAGCTCACCGCCTGGGCAGGGGGACCGGGGTGAAGCTTTCTTT.